This T cell receptor (beta chain) appears in the sequencing data of a study of T-cell reconstitution after alpha-beta-depleted transplantation in children. Germline CDR1 SEHNR, CDR2 FQNEAQ (reference sequence). The CDR3 consists of 14 residues. Between the trimmed V and J ends, which lost 5 bases and 6 bases, there was a span of 13 bases. It was with unique molecular identifiers that the TCRbeta library was prepared. From the PCR reads, TCRdb called clonotypes with MiXCR, one entry per CDR3 protein. Among more than 550,000 distinct CDR3 sequences listed, roughly a tenth were seen once. Sequenced material: PBMCs from the stem cell graft donor, taken from the stem cell graft. The clonotype was recovered from a human donor who donated a stem cell graft to a child with acute myeloid leukemia. The genes are TRBV7-9 and TRBJ1-4; D might be TRBD1 (5 bases). CDR3 region: CASSLRDEDEKLFF. For the CDR3, the DNA is TGTGCCAGCAGCCTCCGGGACGAGGATGAAAAACTGTTTTTT.